The 15 T cell receptor beta chains listed next were all sequenced from one sample in a study of beta chain features in type 1 diabetes. Expressed TCRB transcripts were sequenced because the isolated RNA had all been reverse transcribed beforehand. Only in-frame clones appear in the TCRdb table, and some are missing; sequencing was by immunoSEQ multiplex PCR. Here the sample spans hundreds of thousands of clones, 15% to 17% being singletons. Sample: naive CD4+ T cells from blood. All receptors come from a man aged 18-30 years in good health.

The rearrangement links TRBV6-5 to TRBJ2-7; TRBD1 agrees at 9 bases. CDR1 and CDR2 (germline): MNHEY, SVGAGI. CDR3 length: 15 residues. Germline trimming cut 6 bases from V and 2 bases from J; bases unmatched to any gene: 8. The DNA of the CDR3 is TGTGCCAGCAGACGATCCGGGACAGGGACCTACGAGCAGTACTTC. Translating gives CASRRSGTGTYEQYF.

The chain carries TRBV7-9 and TRBJ2-7, with a tentative D call TRBD2 (6 bases). The germline CDR1 and CDR2 sequences are SEHNR and FQNEAQ (reference sequence). The CDR3 is 14 residues long. Trimming shortened V by 6 bases and J by 0 bases, and 12 bases separated the two germline ends. Here the CDR3 DNA reads TGTGCCAGCAGTAATGACGGGAGCTCCTACGAGCAGTACTTC. Protein sequence: CASSNDGSSYEQYF.

This clone was detected a few times. The chain recombines TRBV28 with TRBJ2-5; D might be TRBD2 (6 bases). V was cut by 2 bases and J by 2 bases, with 9 bases left in between. Germline V gene lookup returns CDR1 MDHEN and CDR2 SYDVKM. There are 14 residues in the CDR3. The CDR3 spells CASSLAGNQETQYF. The CDR3 region has the DNA TGTGCCAGCAGTTTAGCGGGGAATCAAGAGACCCAGTACTTC.

This clone was seen a handful of times. The rearrangement joins TRBV7-9 to TRBJ2-7, with a possible D match to TRBD1 (5 bases). The germline V and J ends were trimmed by 6 bases and 6 bases, with 15 bases remaining between them. The germline V gene has CDR1 SEHNR and CDR2 FQNEAQ (reference sequence). The CDR3 consists of 13 residues. DNA for the CDR3: TGTGCCAGCAGTCAAGCAGGGATTGGCGAGCAGTACTTC. As protein: CASSQAGIGEQYF.

V usage is TRBV10-3 and J usage is TRBJ2-7; 10 bases fit TRBD1. Germline CDR1 is ENHRY and CDR2 is SYGVKD. The CDR3 consists of 14 residues. The CDR3 is CATRWDRGLYEQYF. The CDR3 DNA reads as TGTGCAACGCGGTGGGACAGGGGACTCTACGAGCAGTACTTC.

The rearrangement joins TRBV11-2 to TRBJ2-1; 7 positions agree with TRBD2. With V trimmed by 5 bases and J by 10 bases, 5 bases remained unmatched. The CDR3 totals 12 residues. CDR1 and CDR2 (germline): SGHAT, FQNNGV. The CDR3 DNA sequence: TGTGCCAGCAGCCGGGACTACTTAGAGCAGTTCTTC. This translates into CASSRDYLEQFF.

The chain recombines TRBV5-8 with TRBJ2-3; a weak D match, TRBD2 (6 bases). This CDR3 contains 15 residues. Germline-derived CDR1 and CDR2 are SGHTS and YDEGEE. Trimming took off 0 bases at V and 3 bases at J, with 11 bases between the two ends. CDR3 in amino acids: CASSLAGRETDTQYF. CDR3 sequence (DNA): TGTGCCAGCAGCTTGGCAGGACGGGAGACAGATACGCAGTATTTT.

V is TRBV10-3 and J is TRBJ2-4; perhaps D is TRBD1 or TRBD2 (5 bases each). V lost 11 bases and J 9 bases, leaving 20 bases between the germline ends. In germline, CDR1 is ENHRY, CDR2 SYGVKD. The CDR3 has 13 residues. In DNA form, the CDR3 reads TGTGCCTCTAGCCGCGAGGCAGGGAGCATTCAGTACTTC. Protein: CASSREAGSIQYF.

The chain uses TRBV13 and TRBJ2-7; D uncertain. V lost 0 bases, J lost 5 bases, and 20 bases lay in between. The V gene's germline CDR1 is PRHDT and CDR2 FYEKMQ (reference sequence). The CDR3 sequence is 17 residues long. The CDR3 sequence is CASSLGDLGFRVNEQYF. As DNA, the CDR3 is TGTGCCAGCAGCTTAGGGGATTTGGGGTTTCGAGTTAACGAGCAGTACTTC.

This clone was seen more than once but under ten times. The chain uses TRBV2 and TRBJ2-7; 8 bases map to TRBD1. J lost 6 bases, V lost 2 bases, and 6 bases had no gene match. The CDR3 extends over 14 amino acids. Germline V lookup: CDR1 SNHLY, CDR2 FYNNEI. As DNA, the CDR3 is TGTGCCAGCAGTGAAAGGACAGGGAAATTCGAGCAGTACTTC. Protein product: CASSERTGKFEQYF. Full variable domain (missing parts from reference TRBV2 and TRBJ2-7): EPEVTQTPSHQVTQMGQEVILRCVPISNHLYFYWYRQILGQKVEFLVSFYNNEISEKSEIFDDQFSVERPDGSNFTLKIRSTKLEDSAMYFCASSERTGKFEQYFGPGTRLTVT.

The chain recombines TRBV7-9 with TRBJ2-7; the match to TRBD1 covers 7 bases. J was trimmed by 3 bases and V by 0 bases; bases with no gene match: 8. Germline CDR1 is SEHNR and CDR2 is FQNEAQ (reference sequence). This CDR3 has 16 amino acids. CDR3 in amino acids: CASSLATTGWVYEQYF. The CDR3 DNA follows: TGTGCCAGCAGCTTAGCCACGACAGGGTGGGTCTACGAGCAGTACTTC. The entire variable domain, with the rest obtained from reference TRBV7-9 and TRBJ2-7, is as follows: DTGVSQNPRHKITKRGQNVTFRCDPISEHNRLYWYRQTLGQGPEFLTYFQNEAQLEKSRLLSDRFSAERPKGSFSTLEIQRTEQGDSAMYLCASSLATTGWVYEQYFGPGTRLTVT.

This clone was detected only a few times. The chain employs TRBV28 and TRBJ2-7, with D unclear. The CDR3 has 13 amino acids. CDR1 MDHEN and CDR2 SYDVKM come from the germline V gene. Trimming took off 8 bases at V and 4 bases at J, with 15 bases between the two ends. The CDR3 sequence is CASVPPAGYEQYF. CDR3 bases: TGTGCCAGCGTCCCGCCAGCAGGTTACGAGCAGTACTTC.

This rearrangement joins TRBV5-4 to TRBJ1-2, with 9 nucleotides matching TRBD1. The V and J ends lost 5 bases and 5 bases, in that order; junction bases with no gene match: 10. CDR3 length: 15 residues. Germline values: CDR1 SGHNT, CDR2 YYREEE (reference sequence). CDR3: CASRETGGAGYGYTF. The DNA for the CDR3 is TGTGCCAGCAGGGAAACAGGGGGCGCAGGGTATGGCTACACCTTC.

This clone occurred a few times. The V and J genes are TRBV5-4 and TRBJ1-5; tentatively, D is TRBD1 (5 bases). This CDR3 is 14 amino acids long. Per the germline V gene, CDR1 is SGHNT and CDR2 is YYREEE (reference sequence). V lost 2 bases, J lost 5 bases, and 11 bases lay in between. The CDR3 nucleotides are TGTGCCAGCAGCTTCGGCGCGGGGGATCAGCCCCAGCATTTT. It codes for CASSFGAGDQPQHF.

The V and J genes are TRBV14 and TRBJ2-3; perhaps D is TRBD1 or TRBD2 (7 bases each). This CDR3 is built from 14 residues. The germline V gene encodes CDR1 SGHDN and CDR2 FVKESK. The V and J ends lost 3 bases and 4 bases respectively, with 11 bases between them. The chain's CDR3 is CASSHGRGPDTQYF. The CDR3 DNA follows: TGTGCCAGCAGCCATGGGAGGGGGCCAGATACGCAGTATTTT.